This TCR beta chain was captured in a study of CD8+CD57+ T cells in acquired aplastic anemia. The use of genomic DNA as template underpinned the TCR beta VDJ and CDR3 profiling. TCRdb recomputed calls from the reads with MiXCR, one row per CDR3 protein. The sample yields hundreds of thousands of distinct CDR3 sequences, about 70% seen once. The CDR3 totals 15 residues. Germline V gene data show CDR1 as SNHLY and CDR2 as FYNNEI. V lost 7 bases and J lost 1; bases outside the gene matches: 5. Sequenced sample: sorted CD4+, CD8+, or CD8+CD57+ T cells (not recorded which) from PBMCs. V usage is TRBV2 and J usage is TRBJ1-4, with 8 positions matching TRBD1. The source of this sequence is a human donor in good health, serving as a control. The CDR3 DNA is TGTGCCAGCAACGGACAGGGAGGAACTAATGAAAAACTGTTTTTT. Protein sequence: CASNGQGGTNEKLFF. Full variable domain (rest looked up from reference TRBV2 and TRBJ1-4): EPEVTQTPSHQVTQMGQEVILRCVPISNHLYFYWYRQILGQKVEFLVSFYNNEISEKSEIFDDQFSVERPDGSNFTLKIRSTKLEDSAMYFCASNGQGGTNEKLFFGSGTQLSVL.